This section outlines one T cell receptor beta chain sequence together with its context. Its antigen is currently unknown. This specimen comes from a study of human thymus T cells. General study results and limits: Apparent skewing of V and J gene usage characterized both thymic and blood repertoires. Thymic repertoires from unrelated individuals overlapped highly, related research reported.

This CDR3 is built from 17 residues. V was clipped by 5 bases and J by 0 bases, with 17 bases between them. Germline assignment: CDR1 SGHVS and CDR2 FNYEAQ. The thymus tissue came from resections taken during corrective heart surgery. Samples came from healthy Finnish infants during open corrective cardiac surgery. The method was immunoSEQ multiplex PCR; TCRdb's version includes in-frame clones alone and lacks a portion of them. Here the sample spans 70,000 to 75,000 clones, roughly 94% being singletons. The chain couples TRBV7-6 to TRBJ1-3; D not certain. The material sequenced was thymus tissue. The origin of this receptor is a girl less than two years old with a congenital heart defect but otherwise immunologically healthy. Here the CDR3 reads CASSAHPRERSGNTIYF. Written as DNA, the CDR3 is TGTGCCAGCAGCGCACATCCCCGGGAGCGCTCTGGAAACACCATATATTTT.